This TCR beta chain was captured by sequencing in a study of identical twins. With regard to this clonotype: The antigen is unknown.

TCRdb reprocessed the 5' RACE reads via MiXCR and lists one record per CDR3 protein. The sample records more than 600,000 distinct CDR3 sequences, about 20% being singletons. Broader study findings: When twins shared out-of-frame alpha sequences, those sequences had excess low generation probability.

This CDR3 has 13 amino acids. Germline V gives CDR1 SGHDT, CDR2 YYEEEE. The ends were cut back, 9 bases at V and 1 base at J, with 13 bases in the middle. The same sample was also used in a study of T cells expressing NK-cell markers.

What was sequenced was PBMCs. This clonotype was obtained from a young woman in good health. This chain connects TRBV5-6 to TRBJ2-5; no definite D call. The CDR3 reads CAMSLGSQETQYF. CDR3 nucleotides: TGTGCCATGAGCTTGGGGTCCCAAGAGACCCAGTACTTC. Together with reference TRBV5-6 and TRBJ2-5, the CDR3 gives the full variable domain: DAGVTQSPTHLIKTRGQQVTLRCSPKSGHDTVSWYQQALGQGPQFIFQYYEEEERQRGNFPDRFSGHQFPNYSSELNVNALLLGDSALYLCAMSLGSQETQYFGPGTRLLVL.